This T cell receptor (beta chain) was documented in a study of CD8+CD57+ T cells in acquired aplastic anemia. Overall study context: Sorted CD4+ and CD8+ cells yielded DNA averaging around 3.2 ug.

As for this clonotype: The antigen remains undetermined.

Whole-study findings and limits: CD8+ Simpson's diversity showed no significant patient-control difference. The number of CD8+ CDR3 sequences shared by patients and controls was about 27.

Germline-derived CDR1 and CDR2 are MRHNA and SNTAGT. Trimming stripped 2 bases from V and 7 bases from J, with 11 bases between. The CDR3 has 14 residues. TCR beta VDJ and CDR3 profiling used genomic DNA as template. TCRdb used MiXCR to reprocess the reads, holding one entry per CDR3 protein. There are about 160,000 distinct CDR3 sequences in the sample; 45% to 50% occur only once, and roughly 29% lies in the top ten. All sequencing subjects had displayed CD8+CD57+ cell expansion on flow cytometry. As a group, the patients uniformly had severe acquired aplastic anemia. The clonotype was recovered from a human donor with aplastic anemia. Sequences were obtained from sorted CD4+, CD8+, or CD8+CD57+ T cells (not recorded which) from PBMCs. The J gene is TRBJ2-2, the V gene TRBV6-4; D not certain. CDR3 bases: TGTGCCAGCAGTGACCTCTACGGCCTCGGGGAGCTGTTTTTT. Encoded protein: CASSDLYGLGELFF.